This record looks at one T cell receptor beta chain sequence and its context. This clonotype was found a few times. This clone's antigen is unknown. No clone much larger than this one lies a single base away; base qualities are absent. Ophthalmopathy patients had moderately to severely active disease, with a Clinical Activity Score of 3 or more, a NOSPECS grade of 4 or more, and a disease duration of less than 3 months. Any patient with an uncontrolled infection, another autoimmune disease, pregnancy or lactation was excluded. Diagnoses were based on clinical symptoms, serum thyroxine and TRAb, thyroid ultrasound and orbital computed tomography. PBMCs were separated from under 11 ml of fresh peripheral blood using Ficoll-Paque density gradient centrifugation. Total RNA was extracted using Trizol reagent, and RNA quality was assessed on an Agilent 2100 Bioanalyzer. These data belong to a study of T cells in Graves' hyperthyroidism and ophthalmopathy (dated by TCRdb to between 2017 and 2020). Context from the whole study: Peripheral blood samples were taken at the time of initial diagnosis, prior to any treatment. A discovery cohort of about a hundred patients, approximately 45 with Graves' ophthalmopathy and about 58 with stable Graves' hyperthyroidism, was used to find distinguishing TCR V-J signatures. Prospective prediction of ophthalmopathy was tested in an independent validation cohort consisting of fewer than 20 hyperthyroidism patients and approximately 16 patients who later progressed to ophthalmopathy. The 95 to 100 discovery patients were divided at random into training and test sets in a 7:3 ratio. The study also compared thyroid tissue and blood T-cell repertoires from a handful of Graves' hyperthyroidism patients. After blood sampling, hyperthyroidism patients were treated with methimazole at a starting dose of 30 mg daily, and ophthalmopathy patients were treated with high-dose intravenous methylprednisolone. TCR Vbeta CDR3 sequencing of around 130 peripheral blood samples (over 40 ophthalmopathy, around 80 hyperthyroidism and approximately 17 progressor patients) is reported in the paper.

Results the study describes overall, beyond this receptor: Ophthalmopathy was separated from stable hyperthyroidism by a 13 V-J signature model, with 87.88% sensitivity and about 81% specificity obtained in cross-validation and 80%/75% obtained in testing. In validation, the model predicted progression to ophthalmopathy with 60% to 71% sensitivity and 72.22% specificity, a median of about 6.7 months before onset. Most expanded thyroid clonotypes (frequency above 0.001) were also found in blood, which suggests that blood repertoires may mirror thyroid immune responses. No statistical method was used to fix the sample size in advance, and group allocation was not hidden from the investigators.

Via the germline V gene, CDR1 is SGHRS and CDR2 YFSETQ. Including cysteine and phenylalanine, the CDR3 has 14 amino acids. The read is trimmed to its CDR3 DNA, 42 bases read in frame from base 1. Trimming removed 4 bases from V and 5 bases from J, leaving 10 bases between the germline ends. The TCR beta CDR3 regions were amplified from RNA transcripts. A first-round RT-PCR of the TCR CDR3 used the HTBI primer set with the Qiagen OneStep RT-PCR kit. A second multiplex PCR round built the libraries, followed by size selection and purification. The libraries were sequenced on an Illumina HiSeq2000 using paired-end 100 bp reads. Per the authors' processing: SOAPnuke was used to process the raw data, throwing out any read that contained adapters or uncalled bases, had a mean Phred below 15, or lacked an exact constant-primer or identifier match. COPE v1.2.5 was used to merge the high-quality paired reads, and each unique nucleotide sequence was defined as a clonotype. MiTCR v1.1 was used to align the clonotypes against IMGT TRBV, TRBD and TRBJ reference segments. The analysis was restricted to V-J combinations with a frequency above 0.0001, which together covered about 99% of the repertoires. A TCS score was defined as the ratio between F50 (clonal expansion) and ExV (chaos), using BLOSUM62-based TCRdist between CDR3 peptides within each V-J. Welch's t-statistics and random forest reduced several hundred V-J features to fewer than 15, which were used in a naive Bayes classifier (R e1071). The raw public data were reprocessed by TCRdb itself: fastp quality trimming at Q25, MiXCR clonotype calling, in-frame beta chains only. For every CDR3 protein sequence, its rows merge into one entry that carries the most common genes and DNA. The V and J calls here are based on TCRdb, not the publication. The sample data list about 330,000 distinct CDR3 sequences, and about an eighth of these were observed just once. The ten top clones hold about 37% of the sample.

The TCR originated in a woman aged 40 to 50 with Graves' ophthalmopathy. Sequencing used blood. This receptor chain uses TRBV5-1 and TRBJ1-6; the D segment could be TRBD1, given 5 matching bases. The CDR3 protein is CASSRGGDNSPLHF. In nucleotides, the sequence is TGCGCCAGCAGCCGGGGAGGGGATAATTCACCCCTCCACTTT.